A selection of T cell receptor beta chains follows, all from one sample in a study of OX40 agonist ivuxolimab in advanced cancers. The method was immunoSEQ multiplex PCR; TCRdb's version includes in-frame clones alone and lacks a portion of them. This sample yields about 23,000 clones, of which more than 80% are seen a single time; 8% to 9% belongs to the top ten. Material: CD4+ or CD8+ T cells sorted from blood, obtained in a trial of the OX40 agonist ivuxolimab. These receptors were obtained from an adult with an advanced solid tumor such as melanoma, head and neck, liver or kidney cancer. Both conserved end residues are part of each CDR3.

V gene	CDR3 length	CDR3 protein
TRBV15	14	CATSRASINTEAFF
TRBV5-1	11	CASSLQETQYF
TRBV9	14	CASSVGQGAYEQYF
TRBV27	16	CASSLRSAGLGYGYTF
TRBV19	18	CASSILAGAPSSYNEQFF
TRBV4-2	15	CASSNPTGGGEKLFF
TRBV4-1	12	CASSQGGGELFF
TRBV6-5	13	CATSPSGAGELFF
TRBV4-3	15	CASSRLGQMNTEAFF
TRBV9	12	CASTVDSGELFF
TRBV2	11	CASREPYGYTF
TRBV11-2	17	CASSLLTGLGENTEAFF
TRBV7-8	16	CASSLEMIGGSYEQYF
TRBV6-5	15	CASSYSTQAGSPLHF
TRBV5-1	16	CASSWDGTGLTDTQYF
TRBV7-9	17	CASSKGDSSRANEKLFF
TRBV7-8	15	CASSLGGVVGEKLFF
TRBV6-5	16	CASSYSKGVRGYEQYF
TRBV6-5	15	CASRRAQGVNQPQHF
TRBV7-9	16	CASSPTNPSTGDGYTF